The 30 T cell receptor beta chains below were found in one sample sequenced in a study of T cells after posttransplantation cyclophosphamide. TCRdb's table, derived via immunoSEQ multiplex PCR, lists solely in-frame clones and lacks some. The sample presents roughly 45,000 clones, none singletons. Specimen: PBMCs. These receptors were taken from a man aged 35-49 years in good health, CMV-negative, and a related stem cell transplant donor.

Many counts were recorded for this clone. This chain connects TRBV10-1 to TRBJ2-7; D is possibly TRBD2 (6 bases). This CDR3 contains 14 residues. Per the germline V gene, CDR1 is WNHNN and CDR2 is SYGVQD (reference sequence). V was cut by 2 bases and J by 7 bases, with 15 bases left in between. The CDR3 loop is CASSERTDRGEQYF. The CDR3, as DNA: TGCGCCAGCAGTGAGCGGACCGACCGGGGGGAGCAGTACTTC.

This clone has at least ten counts. The J gene is TRBJ1-1, the V gene TRBV30, with 11 bases aligning to TRBD1. V lost 3 bases, J lost 2 bases, and 8 bases stayed unmatched. Germline V gene data show CDR1 as GTSNPN and CDR2 as SVGIG (reference sequence). The CDR3 has 16 amino acids. In nucleotides, the CDR3 is TGTGCCTGGAGAAAATTGGGACAGGGGGTCAACACTGAAGCTTTCTTT. The encoded protein is CAWRKLGQGVNTEAFF.

This clone was found many times. The rearrangement joins TRBV28 to TRBJ2-2; perhaps TRBD2 as D (6 bases). V lost 6 bases, J lost 5 bases, and 10 bases lay in between. The CDR3 consists of 13 residues. Germline CDR1 MDHEN, CDR2 SYDVKM. The CDR3 spells CASSPGLTGELFF. CDR3 DNA sequence: TGTGCCAGCAGCCCCGGACTAACCGGGGAGCTGTTTTTT.

This clone occurred many times. J is TRBJ2-1 and V is TRBV6-5, with 16 bases aligning to TRBD2. The V gene's germline CDR1 is MNHEY and CDR2 SVGAGI. The CDR3 has 16 residues. V gave up 2 bases and J gave up 10 bases; unmatched junction bases: 5. This CDR3 is CASSYRGLAGGQEQFF. In nucleotides, the CDR3 is TGTGCCAGCAGTTACCGGGGACTAGCGGGAGGGCAGGAGCAGTTCTTC.

The table lists this clone with many counts. The genes are TRBV15 and TRBJ1-4, with D unresolved. Germline loops: CDR1 LNHNV, CDR2 YYDKDF (reference sequence). The CDR3 consists of 15 residues. Trimming shortened V by 1 base and J by 10 bases, and 16 bases separated the two germline ends. The CDR3, as DNA: TGTGCCACCAGCAGAGTTTCGGCTGGATCAGGAAAACTGTTTTTT. Translating gives CATSRVSAGSGKLFF.

This clone was counted ten times or more. The chain joins TRBV7-6 to TRBJ1-5; 10 bases are shared with TRBD1. Trimming at V came to 1 base and at J to 0 bases, leaving 3 bases not matched to a gene. Per germline, CDR1 SGHVS and CDR2 FNYEAQ. The CDR3 runs to 17 residues. The CDR3 spells CASSLGGTGDSNQPQHF. The CDR3 DNA sequence: TGTGCCAGCAGCTTAGGTGGGACAGGGGATAGCAATCAGCCCCAGCATTTT.

This clone occurred many times. V is TRBV5-6 and J is TRBJ2-7; 12 bases are a match to TRBD2. The junction had 6 bases not matched to a gene; V was cut back by 4 bases and J by 1 base. The CDR3 consists of 16 residues. Germline values: CDR1 SGHDT, CDR2 YYEEEE. CDR3 protein: CASSAGTSGLSYEQYF. The DNA of the CDR3 is TGTGCCAGCAGCGCGGGGACTAGCGGGTTGTCCTACGAGCAGTACTTC.

This clone was detected ten times or more. The chain joins TRBV19 to TRBJ2-1, with D unresolved. Trimming removed 1 base from V and 3 bases from J, with 10 bases in between. The V gene's germline CDR1 is LNHDA and CDR2 SQIVND (reference sequence). The CDR3 length is 15 residues. The CDR3: CASSIGGFYYNEQFF. The CDR3 DNA reads as TGTGCCAGTAGTATAGGCGGCTTCTACTACAATGAGCAGTTCTTC.

This clone has a count of ten or more. This sequence joins TRBV5-6 and TRBJ2-5; a weak D match, TRBD2 (6 bases). The J call may not be correct, given that the DNA end is closer to TRBJ2-7. Per germline, CDR1 SGHDT and CDR2 YYEEEE. This CDR3 is 15 amino acids long. The CDR3, as DNA: TGTGCCAGCAGTGCATGGCAGGAGGGGCACTACGAGCAGTACTTC. This codes for CASSAWQEGHYEQYF.

This clone was seen ten or more times. CDR3 sequence (DNA): TGTGCCAGCCGAACCCCCTCAGGAACCAATCAGCCCCAGCATTTT. This translates into CASRTPSGTNQPQHF. The genes are TRBV28 and TRBJ1-5; D uncertain. Trimming stripped 8 bases from V and 3 bases from J, with 17 bases between. The CDR3 extends over 15 amino acids. CDR1 and CDR2 (germline): MDHEN, SYDVKM.

This clone has a count of ten or more. The CDR3 protein is CASSYPLTGVGEKLFF. Written as DNA, the CDR3 is TGTGCCAGCAGCTACCCTCTGACAGGGGTAGGTGAAAAACTGTTTTTT. V usage is TRBV28 and J usage is TRBJ1-4, with TRBD1 matching 8 bases. Germline CDR1 reads MDHEN; CDR2 reads SYDVKM. V shed 6 bases and J 7 bases; nucleotides not matched to a gene: 13. The CDR3 runs to 16 residues. The whole variable domain, remainder taken from reference TRBV28 and TRBJ1-4, is DVKVTQSSRYLVKRTGEKVFLECVQDMDHENMFWYRQDPGLGLRLIYFSYDVKMKEKGDIPEGYSVSREKKERFSLILESASTNQTSMYLCASSYPLTGVGEKLFFGSGTQLSVL.

In its sample, this clone was seen many times. The rearrangement joins TRBV19 to TRBJ2-7; D is ambiguous. CDR3 length: 14 residues. V was cut by 3 bases and J by 5 bases, with 14 bases left in between. Germline V gene lookup returns CDR1 LNHDA and CDR2 SQIVND (reference sequence). CDR3 loop: CASSMGSNRDEQYF. The CDR3 DNA reads TGTGCCAGTAGTATGGGTTCTAACCGGGACGAGCAGTACTTC.

This clone occurred many times. The gene calls are TRBV6-5 and TRBJ1-5; TRBD1 aligns across 7 bases. With 4 bases clipped from V and 7 bases from J, the junction kept 7 bases outside the gene matches. The CDR3 runs 14 residues. CDR1 and CDR2 from the germline V gene are MNHEY and SVGAGI. The CDR3, as DNA: TGTGCCAGCAGTTGGGGACAGTCAGGGCAGCCCCAGCATTTT. This sequence encodes CASSWGQSGQPQHF.

This clone was detected many times. The chain links TRBV7-2 to TRBJ2-7, with a weak D call TRBD1 (6 bases). CDR1 is SGHTA, CDR2 FQGNSA, per germline. The CDR3 sequence is 15 residues long. V was cut by 5 bases and J by 3 bases, with 17 bases left in between. In DNA form, the CDR3 reads TGTGCCAGCAGCGTAAGCCCGGACAGATACTACGAGCAGTACTTC. This translates into CASSVSPDRYYEQYF.

This clone showed up many times. The rearrangement links TRBV9 to TRBJ2-7; the match to TRBD2 covers 12 bases. After removal of 3 bases from V and 6 bases from J, the junction contained 7 bases not matched to a gene. Germline assignment: CDR1 SGDLS and CDR2 YYNGEE. The CDR3 has 15 amino acids. The CDR3 loop reads CASSDRSSGRGEQYF. DNA of the CDR3: TGTGCCAGCAGCGACCGGTCTAGCGGGAGGGGCGAGCAGTACTTC.

Ten or more counts support this clone. The chain uses TRBV5-1 and TRBJ2-7, with 10 positions matching TRBD2. The germline V gene has CDR1 SGHRS and CDR2 YFSETQ. This CDR3 contains 16 residues. Unmatched junction bases numbered 5, after V lost 0 bases and J lost 2 bases. The CDR3 nucleotides are TGCGCCAGCAGCTTGGCAGCTAGCGGGAGCACCTACGAGCAGTACTTC. Translation: CASSLAASGSTYEQYF.

The table lists this clone with many counts. The chain links TRBV6-5 to TRBJ2-3, with D perhaps TRBD2 (6 bases). Trimming stripped 0 bases from V and 6 bases from J, with 7 bases between. The CDR3 runs 13 residues. Germline lookup yields CDR1 MNHEY and CDR2 SVGAGI. The CDR3 here is CASSYSGRDTQYF. CDR3 DNA: TGTGCCAGCAGTTACTCGGGGAGGGATACGCAGTATTTT.

This clone was picked up many times. V gene TRBV25-1 combines with J gene TRBJ1-5; no definite D call. Germline loops: CDR1 MGHDK, CDR2 SYGVNS. Deletions cut 2 bases from V and 3 bases from J, with 8 bases between. This CDR3 has 14 residues. CDR3 protein: CASSEEGVNQPQHF. The CDR3, as DNA: TGTGCCAGCAGTGAAGAAGGAGTCAATCAGCCCCAGCATTTT.

This clone was picked up many times. The V call is TRBV9, the J call TRBJ2-5; D unresolved. Per germline, CDR1 SGDLS and CDR2 YYNGEE. The ends were cut back, 4 bases at V and 8 bases at J, with 24 bases in the middle. The length of the CDR3 is 16 residues. The CDR3 protein is CASSTSKTQVDDTQYF. CDR3 bases: TGTGCCAGCAGCACCTCTAAGACTCAAGTCGATGACACCCAGTACTTC.

This clone has at least ten counts. This rearrangement joins TRBV6-5 to TRBJ2-1; 8 bases are shared with TRBD1. V lost 2 bases to trimming and J lost 6 bases; unmatched junction nucleotides: 3. The CDR3 loop spans 14 amino acids. The germline gives CDR1 MNHEY, CDR2 SVGAGI. The CDR3 DNA follows: TGTGCCAGCAGTTACCAGGGGGCTTCCAATGAGCAGTTCTTC. As protein: CASSYQGASNEQFF.

This clone has a count of ten or more. The CDR3 here is CASSLSGSTAYEQYF. For the CDR3, the DNA is TGTGCCAGCAGTTTATCGGGTAGCACCGCCTACGAGCAGTACTTC. The chain employs TRBV27 and TRBJ2-7; D is unclear. Germline loops: CDR1 MNHEY, CDR2 SMNVEV (reference sequence). V was trimmed by 0 bases and J by 2 bases, leaving 11 bases between them. The CDR3 spans 15 residues.

At least ten counts were recorded for this clone. The chain employs TRBV28 and TRBJ2-3; no reliable D call. The length of the CDR3 is 12 residues. The V end lost 7 bases, the J end lost 5 bases, and 10 bases lay between the germline ends. Germline V gene sequence: CDR1 MDHEN, CDR2 SYDVKM. In DNA form, the CDR3 reads TGTGCCAGCACCACCCCCGGAGATACGCAGTATTTT. As protein: CASTTPGDTQYF.

Many counts were recorded for this clone. The chain links TRBV30 to TRBJ2-1; 10 bases align to TRBD2. The germline V gene has CDR1 GTSNPN and CDR2 SVGIG (reference sequence). The V and J ends lost 2 bases and 5 bases, in that order; junction bases with no gene match: 9. The CDR3 totals 16 residues. This chain's CDR3 is CAWSRGSSGSNNEQFF. The CDR3 bases are TGTGCCTGGAGTCGTGGATCTAGCGGGAGTAACAATGAGCAGTTCTTC.

The table lists this clone with many counts. The rearrangement links TRBV6-1 to TRBJ1-5, with D possibly TRBD1 on 6 matching bases. The CDR3 runs 13 residues. Germline V gene lookup returns CDR1 MNHNS and CDR2 SASEGT. V was pared by 4 bases and J by 5 bases, with 9 bases between. DNA for the CDR3: TGTGCCAGCAGTGCACAGGGAGATCAGCCCCAGCATTTT. This gives the protein CASSAQGDQPQHF.

This clone came up many times. This chain joins TRBV5-1 and TRBJ2-3, with 16 bases that match TRBD2. The CDR3 has 17 amino acids. The trim removed 4 bases at V and 6 bases at J, leaving 8 bases unmatched. Germline V gene data show CDR1 as SGHRS and CDR2 as YFSETQ. The CDR3 nucleotides read TGCGCCAGCAGCCGGGGACTAGCGGGAGGGCCGGTTGATACGCAGTATTTT. Translation gives CASSRGLAGGPVDTQYF.

This clone was seen ten or more times. J is TRBJ1-2 and V is TRBV28; no clear D. CDR3 length: 13 amino acids. V was pared by 5 bases and J by 1 base, with 8 bases between. Germline loops: CDR1 MDHEN, CDR2 SYDVKM. The CDR3 coding sequence is TGTGCCAGCAGTCCAGGTATTAACTATGGCTACACCTTC. Translating gives CASSPGINYGYTF.

This clone has ten or more counts. This chain joins TRBV7-9 and TRBJ1-1, with a tentative D call TRBD1 (6 bases). Germline CDR1 is SEHNR and CDR2 is FQNEAQ (reference sequence). The CDR3 is made up of 15 amino acids. V was pared by 5 bases and J by 1 base, with 14 bases between. The CDR3 DNA reads TGTGCCAGCAGCCTTCTGACCAGGGGGAACACTGAAGCTTTCTTT. Its protein product is CASSLLTRGNTEAFF. Looking up the rest from reference TRBV7-9 and TRBJ1-1 gives the full variable domain: DTGVSQNPRHKITKRGQNVTFRCDPISEHNRLYWYRQTLGQGPEFLTYFQNEAQLEKSRLLSDRFSAERPKGSFSTLEIQRTEQGDSAMYLCASSLLTRGNTEAFFGQGTRLTVV.

Many counts were recorded for this clone. V and J are TRBV4-3 and TRBJ2-5, with D possibly matching TRBD1 (5 bases). CDR3 length equals 15 residues. The ends were cut back, 0 bases at V and 2 bases at J, with 10 bases in the middle. The V gene's germline CDR1 is LGHNA and CDR2 YSLEER. This CDR3 is CASSQDGHRQETQYF. As DNA, the CDR3 is TGCGCCAGCAGCCAAGATGGACATAGACAAGAGACCCAGTACTTC.

There are many counts of this clone. The V call is TRBV29-1, the J call TRBJ2-3; 8 nucleotides match TRBD1. The V gene's germline CDR1 is SQVTM and CDR2 ANQGSEA. The CDR3 has 15 amino acids. Trimming at V came to 6 bases and at J to 2 bases, leaving 10 bases not matched to a gene. The CDR3 DNA reads TGCAGCGTCGAATACAGGGGGATCCCCACAGATACGCAGTATTTT. Residues: CSVEYRGIPTDTQYF.

This clone was counted ten times or more. This chain uses TRBV11-2 with TRBJ2-1; 8 bases are shared with TRBD2. V shed 3 bases and J 2 bases; nucleotides not matched to a gene: 6. The germline CDR1 and CDR2 sequences are SGHAT and FQNNGV. This CDR3 is built from 16 residues. The CDR3: CASSFTSGRTYNEQFF. Written as DNA, the CDR3 is TGTGCCAGCAGCTTCACTAGCGGACGTACCTACAATGAGCAGTTCTTC.